The entry below gives a single T cell receptor beta chain sequence along with its context. Its antigen is unidentified. A much larger clone lies one base from this, so it may be a read error. CDR1 and CDR2 (germline): MNHNS, SASEGT. The CDR3 contains 14 residues. The sample belongs to a study of tumor-infiltrating lymphocytes in glioblastoma multiforme. Study results and limitations: RNA-based TCR sequencing may distort clone frequencies, since cells carry unequal TCR transcript numbers.

Multiple V-beta primers and a C-beta primer amplified TCRB from RNA. Via MiXCR, TCRdb re-called the multiplex PCR reads, giving one row per CDR3 protein. The sample lists 13,000 or so distinct CDR3 sequences; 65% to 70% were seen once. The chain employs TRBV6-1 and TRBJ1-4; D is undetermined. The receptor was derived from a male donor with glioblastoma. Input material: brain tumor tissue. DNA for the CDR3: TGTGCCGGCAGTGAAACCGGGATAGGGGAAAAACTGTTTTTT. Translating it yields CAGSETGIGEKLFF.